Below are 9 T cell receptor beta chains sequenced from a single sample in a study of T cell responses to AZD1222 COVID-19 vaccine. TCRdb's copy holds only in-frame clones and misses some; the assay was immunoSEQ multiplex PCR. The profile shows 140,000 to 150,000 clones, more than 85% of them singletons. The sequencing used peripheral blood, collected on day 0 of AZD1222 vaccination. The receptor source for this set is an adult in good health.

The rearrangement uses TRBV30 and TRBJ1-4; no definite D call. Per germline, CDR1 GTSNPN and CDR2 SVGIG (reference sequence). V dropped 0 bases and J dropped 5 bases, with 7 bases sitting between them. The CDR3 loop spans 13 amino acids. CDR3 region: CAWSVGSNEKLFF. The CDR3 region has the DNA TGTGCCTGGAGTGTGGGCAGCAATGAAAAACTGTTTTTT.

CDR3 sequence reads: CASSFGRTYEQYF. The CDR3 DNA sequence: TGCGCCAGCAGCTTTGGCAGGACCTACGAGCAGTACTTC. This chain joins TRBV5-1 and TRBJ2-7; D is unresolved. Per germline, CDR1 SGHRS and CDR2 YFSETQ. The CDR3 runs to 13 residues. Trimming shortened V by 2 bases and J by 2 bases, and 8 bases separated the two germline ends.

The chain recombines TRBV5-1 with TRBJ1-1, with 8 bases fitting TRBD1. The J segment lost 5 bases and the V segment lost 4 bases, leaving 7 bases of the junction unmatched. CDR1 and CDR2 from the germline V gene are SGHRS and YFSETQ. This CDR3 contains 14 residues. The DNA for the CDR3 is TGCGCCAGCAGCCTCGAACAGGGGGATACTGAAGCTTTCTTT. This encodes CASSLEQGDTEAFF. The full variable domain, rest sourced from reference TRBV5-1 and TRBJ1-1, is KAGVTQTPRYLIKTRGQQVTLSCSPISGHRSVSWYQQTPGQGLQFLFEYFSETQRNKGNFPGRFSGRQFSNSRSEMNVSTLELGDSALYLCASSLEQGDTEAFFGQGTRLTVV.

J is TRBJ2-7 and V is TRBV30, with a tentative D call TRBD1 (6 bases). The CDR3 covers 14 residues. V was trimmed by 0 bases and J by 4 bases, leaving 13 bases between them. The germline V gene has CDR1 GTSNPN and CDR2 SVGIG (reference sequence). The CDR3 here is CAWSVSQGFYEQYF. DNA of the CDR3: TGTGCCTGGAGTGTTTCCCAGGGGTTTTACGAGCAGTACTTC.

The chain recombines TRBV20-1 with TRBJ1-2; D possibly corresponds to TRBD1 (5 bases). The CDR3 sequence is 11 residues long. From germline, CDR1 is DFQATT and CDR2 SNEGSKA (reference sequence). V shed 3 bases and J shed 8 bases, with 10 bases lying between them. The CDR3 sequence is CSARGPQGYTF. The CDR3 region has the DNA TGCAGTGCTAGGGGGCCACAGGGCTACACCTTC.

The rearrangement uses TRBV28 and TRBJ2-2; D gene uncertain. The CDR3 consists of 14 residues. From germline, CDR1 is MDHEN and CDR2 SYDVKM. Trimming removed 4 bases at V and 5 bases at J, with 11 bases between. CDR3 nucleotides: TGTGCCAGCAGTTCTCCGGTGGGGACCGGGGAGCTGTTTTTT. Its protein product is CASSSPVGTGELFF.

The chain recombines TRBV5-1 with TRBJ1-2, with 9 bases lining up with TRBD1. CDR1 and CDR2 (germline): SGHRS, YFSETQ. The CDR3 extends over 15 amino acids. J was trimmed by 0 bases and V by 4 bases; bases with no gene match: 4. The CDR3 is CASSGRTGANYGYTF. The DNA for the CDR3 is TGCGCCAGCAGCGGGAGGACAGGGGCTAACTATGGCTACACCTTC.

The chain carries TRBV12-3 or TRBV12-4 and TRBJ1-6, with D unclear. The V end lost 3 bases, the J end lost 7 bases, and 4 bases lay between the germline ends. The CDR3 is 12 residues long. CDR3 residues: CASSFLNSPLHF. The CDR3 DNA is TGTGCCAGCAGTTTTTTGAATTCACCCCTCCACTTT.

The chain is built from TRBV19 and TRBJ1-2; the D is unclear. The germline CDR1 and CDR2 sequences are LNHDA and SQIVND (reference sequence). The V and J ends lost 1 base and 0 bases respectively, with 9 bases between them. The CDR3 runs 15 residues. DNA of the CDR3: TGTGCCAGTAGTATAGGCCAAGACTCTAACTATGGCTACACCTTC. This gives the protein CASSIGQDSNYGYTF.